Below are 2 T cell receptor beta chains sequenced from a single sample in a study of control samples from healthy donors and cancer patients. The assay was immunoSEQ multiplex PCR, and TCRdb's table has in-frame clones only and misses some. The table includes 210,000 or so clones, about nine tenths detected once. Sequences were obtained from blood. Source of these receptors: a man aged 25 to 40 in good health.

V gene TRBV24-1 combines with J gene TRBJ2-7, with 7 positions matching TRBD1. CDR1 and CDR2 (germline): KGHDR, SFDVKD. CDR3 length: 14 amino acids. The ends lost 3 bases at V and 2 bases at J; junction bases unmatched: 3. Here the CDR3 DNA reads TGTGCCACCAGTGATCGCAGGGGGACCTACGAGCAGTACTTC. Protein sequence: CATSDRRGTYEQYF.

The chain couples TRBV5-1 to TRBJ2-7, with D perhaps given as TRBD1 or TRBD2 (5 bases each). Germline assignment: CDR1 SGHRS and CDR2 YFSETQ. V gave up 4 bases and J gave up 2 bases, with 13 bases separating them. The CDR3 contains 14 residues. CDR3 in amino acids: CASSQRDGPYEQYF. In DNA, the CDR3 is TGCGCCAGCAGCCAACGGGACGGACCCTACGAGCAGTACTTC.